This T cell receptor (beta chain) appears in the sequencing data of a study of technical replicates of blood from a few donors (dated by TCRdb to the late 2010s). The library was made by the immunoSEQ multiplex PCR assay. TCRdb carries this immuneACCESS record with in-frame sequences only. Its versions omit some clonotypes, under half of them owing to an unresolved V gene in the studies checked, with the rest unexplained. This sample lists tens of thousands of clones; 91% were detected once. Together, the top ten hold about 3.7% of the sample. V loses 11 bases at its end and J loses 2 bases; junction bases beyond the gene matches: 11. Inclusive of the bounding cysteine and phenylalanine, the CDR3 is 15 residues long. Only the CDR3 part of the read is kept: 45 bases, read in frame from the first base. Taken from the germline V gene, the CDR1 and CDR2 loops are SNHLY and FYNNEI. In its sample, this clone comes out as medium-sized (0.01 to 0.1%). It has no known antigen specificity. Per-base qualities were not stored, and no clone one base away is much larger.

The V and J segments used are TRBV2 and TRBJ2-7, and TRBD2 matches 11 of the central bases. This receptor was taken from a human donor in good health. Some clones in this sample may be carry-over from other donors' samples. The source material was PBMCs. The CDR3 loop reads CASRRGTSGTYEQYF. The nucleotide sequence reads as follows: TGTGCCTCACGCCGGGGGACTAGCGGCACCTACGAGCAGTACTTC.